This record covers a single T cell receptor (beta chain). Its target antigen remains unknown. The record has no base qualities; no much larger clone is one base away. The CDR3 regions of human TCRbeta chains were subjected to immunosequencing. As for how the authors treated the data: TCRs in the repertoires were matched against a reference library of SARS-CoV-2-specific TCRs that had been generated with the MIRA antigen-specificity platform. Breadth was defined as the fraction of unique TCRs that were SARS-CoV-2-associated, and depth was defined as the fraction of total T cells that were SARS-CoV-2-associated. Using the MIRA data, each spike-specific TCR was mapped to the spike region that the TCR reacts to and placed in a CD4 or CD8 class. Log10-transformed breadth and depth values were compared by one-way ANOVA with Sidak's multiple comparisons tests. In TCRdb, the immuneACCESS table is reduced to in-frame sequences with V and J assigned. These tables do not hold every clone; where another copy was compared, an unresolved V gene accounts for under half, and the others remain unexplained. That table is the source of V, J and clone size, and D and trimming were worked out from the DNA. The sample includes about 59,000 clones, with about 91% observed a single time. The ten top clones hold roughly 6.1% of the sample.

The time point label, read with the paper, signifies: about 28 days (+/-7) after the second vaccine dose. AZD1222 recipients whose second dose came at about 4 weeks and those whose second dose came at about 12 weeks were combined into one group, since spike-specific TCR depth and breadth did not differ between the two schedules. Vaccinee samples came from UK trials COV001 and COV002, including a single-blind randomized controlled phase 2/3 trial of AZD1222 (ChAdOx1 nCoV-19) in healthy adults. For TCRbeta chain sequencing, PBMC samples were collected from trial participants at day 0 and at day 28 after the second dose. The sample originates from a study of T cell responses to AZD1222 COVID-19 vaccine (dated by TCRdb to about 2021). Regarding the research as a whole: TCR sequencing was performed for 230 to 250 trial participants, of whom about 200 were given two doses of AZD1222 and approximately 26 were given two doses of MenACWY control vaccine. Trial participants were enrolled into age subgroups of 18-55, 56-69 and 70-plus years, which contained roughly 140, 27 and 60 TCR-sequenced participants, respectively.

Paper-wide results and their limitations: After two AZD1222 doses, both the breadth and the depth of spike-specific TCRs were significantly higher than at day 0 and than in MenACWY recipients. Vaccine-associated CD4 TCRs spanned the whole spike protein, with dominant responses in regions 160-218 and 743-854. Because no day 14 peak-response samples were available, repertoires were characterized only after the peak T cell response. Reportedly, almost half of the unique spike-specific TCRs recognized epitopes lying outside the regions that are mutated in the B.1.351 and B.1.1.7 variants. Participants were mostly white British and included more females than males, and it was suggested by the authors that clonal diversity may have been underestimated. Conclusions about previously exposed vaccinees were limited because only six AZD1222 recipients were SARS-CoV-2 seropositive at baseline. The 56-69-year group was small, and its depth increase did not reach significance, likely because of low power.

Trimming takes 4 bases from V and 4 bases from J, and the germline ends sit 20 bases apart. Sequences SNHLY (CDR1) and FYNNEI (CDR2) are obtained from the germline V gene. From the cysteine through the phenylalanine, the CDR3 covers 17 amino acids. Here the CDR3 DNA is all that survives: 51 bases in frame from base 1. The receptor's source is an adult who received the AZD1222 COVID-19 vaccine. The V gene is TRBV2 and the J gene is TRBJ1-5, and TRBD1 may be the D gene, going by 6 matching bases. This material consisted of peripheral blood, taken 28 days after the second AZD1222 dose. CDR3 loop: CASSVAGATSRNQPQHF. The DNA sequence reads TGTGCCAGCAGTGTGGCAGGGGCTACCAGCAGAAATCAGCCCCAGCATTTT.